A selection of T cell receptor beta chains follows, all from one sample in a study of blood T cells in healthy people across ages. TCRdb re-called the 5' RACE reads through MiXCR, storing one row per CDR3 protein. There are around 710,000 distinct CDR3 sequences in the sample; roughly two fifths occur only once, and under 25% lies in the top ten. Material: blood. The source of these receptors is a woman aged 55-70 years in good health. The CDR3 runs from the conserved cysteine through the conserved F or W. D genes are given only for firm matches. Clone size is not always given. Where it is, it says once, few, many or a class for expanded clones.

d_call: -
clone_size: few
v_call: TRBV20-1
j_call: TRBJ2-1
cdr3_aa: CSAPRASLVSNEQFF
cdr3_nt: TGCAGTGCTCCGCGGGCATCGCTCGTTAGCAATGAGCAGTTCTTC

d_call: -
clone_size: -
v_call: TRBV6-2/TRBV6-3
j_call: TRBJ2-7
cdr3_aa: CASSNMDDLGYEQYF
cdr3_nt: TGTGCCAGCAGTAATATGGATGACCTGGGCTACGAGCAGTACTTC

d_call: -
clone_size: -
v_call: TRBV4-2
j_call: TRBJ2-1
cdr3_aa: CASSQDDNEQFF
cdr3_nt: TGTGCCAGCAGCCAAGACGACAATGAGCAGTTCTTC

d_call: -
clone_size: few
v_call: TRBV27
j_call: TRBJ2-7
cdr3_aa: CASSLSAHSYEQYF
cdr3_nt: TGTGCCAGCAGTTTATCGGCCCATTCCTACGAGCAGTACTTC

d_call: TRBD2
clone_size: -
v_call: TRBV7-2
j_call: TRBJ2-3
cdr3_aa: CASSSSVSGRDTQYF
cdr3_nt: TGTGCCAGCAGCTCAAGTGTTAGCGGGAGAGATACGCAGTATTTT

d_call: -
clone_size: -
v_call: TRBV11-2
j_call: TRBJ2-7
cdr3_aa: CASSPLGGTFLEQYF
cdr3_nt: TGTGCCAGCAGCCCCCTCGGGGGTACATTCCTCGAGCAGTACTTC

d_call: -
clone_size: -
v_call: TRBV5-4
j_call: TRBJ2-1
cdr3_aa: CASTREGTTYNEQFF
cdr3_nt: TGTGCCAGCACCCGAGAGGGTACGACCTACAATGAGCAGTTCTTC

d_call: -
clone_size: few
v_call: TRBV28
j_call: TRBJ2-3
cdr3_aa: CASSGRPVGLGSADTQYF
cdr3_nt: TGTGCCAGCAGCGGACGACCTGTTGGGCTCGGGAGTGCAGATACGCAGTATTTT

d_call: TRBD1
clone_size: few
v_call: TRBV10-3
j_call: TRBJ1-2
cdr3_aa: CAISESQGEDGYTF
cdr3_nt: TGTGCCATCAGTGAGTCGCAGGGGGAAGATGGCTACACCTTC

d_call: -
clone_size: -
v_call: TRBV5-1
j_call: TRBJ2-7
cdr3_aa: CASSALESGAAEEQYF
cdr3_nt: TGCGCCAGCAGCGCCCTCGAGTCCGGGGCTGCGGAGGAGCAGTACTTC

d_call: TRBD1
clone_size: -
v_call: TRBV12-3/TRBV12-4
j_call: TRBJ1-2
cdr3_aa: CASSLDGTAKNYGYTF
cdr3_nt: TGTGCCAGCAGTTTAGATGGGACAGCGAAGAACTATGGCTACACCTTC

d_call: TRBD1
clone_size: many
v_call: TRBV18
j_call: TRBJ2-5
cdr3_aa: CASTPGQGREETQYF
cdr3_nt: TGTGCCAGCACCCCGGGACAGGGGAGAGAAGAGACCCAGTACTTC

d_call: -
clone_size: few
v_call: TRBV30
j_call: TRBJ2-5
cdr3_aa: CAWSVGGAGETQYF
cdr3_nt: TGTGCCTGGAGTGTAGGCGGGGCGGGGGAGACCCAGTACTTC

d_call: -
clone_size: -
v_call: TRBV27
j_call: TRBJ2-1
cdr3_aa: CASLPELGLYNEQFF
cdr3_nt: TGTGCCAGCCTTCCGGAGTTGGGGCTCTACAATGAGCAGTTCTTC

d_call: -
clone_size: few
v_call: TRBV20-1
j_call: TRBJ2-3
cdr3_aa: CSAKTGADTQYF
cdr3_nt: TGCAGTGCCAAGACGGGGGCAGATACGCAGTATTTT

d_call: -
clone_size: -
v_call: TRBV6-1
j_call: TRBJ2-5
cdr3_aa: CASSEGAGRLQETQYF
cdr3_nt: TGTGCCAGCAGTGAAGGGGCAGGGAGGCTCCAAGAGACCCAGTACTTC

d_call: -
clone_size: -
v_call: TRBV18
j_call: TRBJ2-5
cdr3_aa: CASSPAGTQETQYF
cdr3_nt: TGTGCCAGCTCGCCCGCAGGGACCCAAGAGACCCAGTACTTC

d_call: TRBD2
clone_size: few
v_call: TRBV5-4
j_call: TRBJ2-5
cdr3_aa: CASSLGGSGRQETQYF
cdr3_nt: TGTGCCAGCAGCCTTGGGGGTAGCGGGAGACAAGAGACCCAGTACTTC

d_call: -
clone_size: -
v_call: TRBV20-1
j_call: TRBJ2-7
cdr3_aa: CSARDRGGPNEQYF
cdr3_nt: TGCAGTGCTAGAGATCGTGGGGGGCCCAACGAGCAGTACTTC

d_call: TRBD2
clone_size: few
v_call: TRBV28
j_call: TRBJ2-5
cdr3_aa: CASSFEAGGQETQYF
cdr3_nt: TGTGCCAGCAGTTTCGAGGCGGGAGGTCAAGAGACCCAGTACTTC

d_call: TRBD1
clone_size: few
v_call: TRBV12-3/TRBV12-4
j_call: TRBJ2-3
cdr3_aa: CAVTGGGDTQYF
cdr3_nt: TGTGCCGTAACAGGGGGCGGAGATACGCAGTATTTT

d_call: TRBD2
clone_size: -
v_call: TRBV5-1
j_call: TRBJ2-1
cdr3_aa: CASSLRSGLAGNEQFF
cdr3_nt: TGCGCCAGCAGCTTGAGATCAGGACTAGCGGGCAATGAGCAGTTCTTC

d_call: -
clone_size: few
v_call: TRBV20-1
j_call: TRBJ2-6
cdr3_aa: CSARAGRSGANVLTF
cdr3_nt: TGCAGTGCTAGGGCAGGAAGGTCTGGGGCCAACGTCCTGACTTTC

d_call: -
clone_size: -
v_call: TRBV4-1
j_call: TRBJ2-7
cdr3_aa: CASSLLATLYEQYF
cdr3_nt: TGCGCCAGCAGCCTCCTAGCGACCCTCTACGAGCAGTACTTC

d_call: TRBD1
clone_size: -
v_call: TRBV5-1
j_call: TRBJ1-1
cdr3_aa: CASSHGQGARTEAFF
cdr3_nt: TGCGCCAGCAGCCACGGCCAGGGGGCGCGGACTGAAGCTTTCTTT

d_call: -
clone_size: -
v_call: TRBV29-1
j_call: TRBJ2-3
cdr3_aa: CSVGSAVNIGAHTDTQYF
cdr3_nt: TGCAGCGTCGGGTCAGCGGTCAACATCGGGGCACACACAGATACGCAGTATTTT

d_call: -
clone_size: -
v_call: TRBV6-2/TRBV6-3
j_call: TRBJ1-4
cdr3_aa: CASRDTGRVNEKLFF
cdr3_nt: TGTGCCAGCAGAGATACCGGGCGAGTGAATGAAAAACTGTTTTTT

d_call: -
clone_size: few
v_call: TRBV5-1
j_call: TRBJ1-1
cdr3_aa: CASSSRTANTEAFF
cdr3_nt: TGCGCCAGCAGCTCCCGGACAGCGAACACTGAAGCTTTCTTT

d_call: -
clone_size: -
v_call: TRBV18
j_call: TRBJ1-1
cdr3_aa: CASSPLENTEAFF
cdr3_nt: TGTGCCAGCTCACCACTAGAGAACACTGAAGCTTTCTTT

d_call: -
clone_size: many
v_call: TRBV10-3
j_call: TRBJ1-2
cdr3_aa: CAISALSGAEGYTF
cdr3_nt: TGTGCCATCAGTGCCCTCTCGGGGGCGGAGGGCTACACCTTC

d_call: -
clone_size: few
v_call: TRBV7-2
j_call: TRBJ1-5
cdr3_aa: CASSLVTGDAQPQHF
cdr3_nt: TGTGCCAGCAGCTTAGTTACAGGTGATGCTCAGCCCCAGCATTTT